The T cell receptor (beta chain) under discussion was sequenced for a study of post-analysis software for immune sequencing data. This clonotype was recorded at least ten times. What it binds is not known. Study observations and caveats: People with multiple sclerosis had a significantly lower normalized Chao1 diversity than controls did. Batch-matched samples strongly co-clustered by F measure.

The TCR beta cDNA libraries carried unique molecular identifiers. T cells, about 0.85 to 11 million of them, yielded roughly 0.5 million cDNA molecules. TCRdb reprocessed the PCR reads with MiXCR, giving one entry per CDR3 protein. The repertoire includes approximately 250,000 distinct CDR3 sequences, 35% to 40% of them detected once, and roughly 4.8% sits in the top ten. The sample taken for sequencing was blood. The clonotype originates from a girl aged 5-17 years with multiple sclerosis.

DNA of the CDR3: TGCGCCAGCAGCACGGACAGGGCTGAGACAGATACGCAGTATTTT. It encodes CASSTDRAETDTQYF. The chain is built from TRBV5-1 and TRBJ2-3; 8 nucleotides match TRBD1. Trimming at V came to 4 bases and at J to 3 bases, leaving 7 bases not matched to a gene. The CDR3 is 15 amino acids. CDR1 SGHRS and CDR2 YFSETQ come from the germline V gene.